The 12 T cell receptor beta chains presented below share a single source sample, sequenced in a study of CD8 T cells in ankylosing spondylitis. TCRdb re-called the 5' RACE reads through MiXCR, storing one row per CDR3 protein. The table lists 300,000 to 350,000 distinct CDR3 sequences, roughly 20% of them singletons. Sequenced: blood, either unsorted or a sorted T cell fraction (not recorded which). These receptor sequences come from a female donor with ankylosing spondylitis or in good health (not recorded which).

This clonotype was found a few times. The chain couples TRBV12-3 or TRBV12-4 to TRBJ1-1, with 7 bases fitting TRBD1. The CDR3 is 14 amino acids. V gave up 4 bases and J gave up 0 bases; unmatched junction bases: 2. The CDR3 reads CASSYRGVNTEAFF. CDR3 bases: TGTGCCAGCAGTTACAGGGGAGTGAACACTGAAGCTTTCTTT.

The chain is built from TRBV20-1 and TRBJ2-3; 7 bases line up with TRBD2. CDR3 length: 14 amino acids. V shed 0 bases, J shed 8 bases, and the junction held 8 bases outside the gene matches. CDR1 and CDR2 (germline): DFQATT, SNEGSKA (reference sequence). The CDR3 DNA sequence: TGCAGTGCTAGAGATGGGGTAGCGGGTCGTACGCAGTATTTT. As protein: CSARDGVAGRTQYF.

This clonotype has more than one count but fewer than ten. V is TRBV6-2 or TRBV6-3 and J is TRBJ1-5; no definite D call. The length of the CDR3 is 14 residues. From germline, CDR1 is MNHEY and CDR2 SVGEGT. The V and J ends lost 0 bases and 8 bases respectively, with 11 bases between them. The CDR3: CASSYSHLGEPQHF. In DNA, the CDR3 is TGTGCCAGCAGTTACTCTCACTTGGGTGAGCCCCAGCATTTT.

The rearrangement links TRBV12-3 or TRBV12-4 to TRBJ2-2; 9 nucleotides line up with TRBD1. The CDR3 has 15 residues. J lost 7 bases, V lost 0 bases, and 3 bases had no gene match. As DNA, the CDR3 is TGTGCCAGCAGTTTAGCGACAGGGGGACGCGGGGAGCTGTTTTTT. As protein: CASSLATGGRGELFF.

This clonotype was seen only once. The rearrangement uses TRBV6-1 and TRBJ2-3; 9 bases line up with TRBD1. Germline V CDR1 and CDR2: MNHNS, SASEGT. With V trimmed by 6 bases and J by 1 base, 5 bases remained unmatched. The CDR3 is 15 residues long. The CDR3 region is CASRRQGVGTDTQYF. The CDR3 region has the DNA TGTGCCAGCAGACGACAGGGGGTGGGCACAGATACGCAGTATTTT.

Ten or more counts support this clonotype. The V gene is TRBV12-3 or TRBV12-4, the J gene TRBJ1-4; TRBD1 might be the D (6 bases). Trimming took 4 bases from V and 2 from J, leaving 20 bases between them. This CDR3 region has 18 residues. CDR3 in amino acids: CASSSWTVDFRTNEKLFF. The DNA of the CDR3 is TGTGCCAGCAGTTCTTGGACAGTAGATTTCAGGACTAATGAAAAACTGTTTTTT.

This clonotype turned up a few times. This chain links TRBV29-1 with TRBJ1-2; tentatively, D is TRBD1 (5 bases). Trimming took off 4 bases at V and 0 bases at J, with 12 bases between the two ends. CDR3 length: 14 amino acids. Germline CDR1 SQVTM, CDR2 ANQGSEA. This CDR3 reads CSVATASTNYGYTF. The CDR3 bases are TGCAGCGTTGCGACAGCCTCGACTAACTATGGCTACACCTTC.

The chain combines TRBV7-9 with TRBJ2-1; weak D call: TRBD2 (6 bases). The germline V gene has CDR1 SEHNR and CDR2 FQNEAQ (reference sequence). The CDR3 has 15 residues. Trimming stripped 1 base from V and 3 bases from J, with 10 bases between. CDR3 nucleotides: TGTGCCAGCAGCTTAGGCGGGACTCTCTACAATGAGCAGTTCTTC. It codes for CASSLGGTLYNEQFF. The full variable domain, with the rest looked up from reference TRBV7-9 and TRBJ2-1, is DTGVSQNPRHKITKRGQNVTFRCDPISEHNRLYWYRQTLGQGPEFLTYFQNEAQLEKSRLLSDRFSAERPKGSFSTLEIQRTEQGDSAMYLCASSLGGTLYNEQFFGPGTRLTVL.

This clonotype came up many times. This sequence joins TRBV12-3 or TRBV12-4 and TRBJ1-2; D may be TRBD1 (6 bases). V lost 5 bases to trimming and J lost 4 bases, with 20 bases between them. The CDR3 is made up of 16 amino acids. The CDR3 nucleotides read TGTGCCAGCAGTCGCATGACAGGCAGCCGGACCTATGGCTACACCTTC. Amino acid sequence: CASSRMTGSRTYGYTF.

V and J are TRBV28 and TRBJ1-1; 8 bases agree with TRBD1. This CDR3 has 15 amino acids. The germline CDR1 and CDR2 sequences are MDHEN and SYDVKM. Trimming took 5 bases from V and 0 from J; bases not matched to a gene: 5. CDR3 DNA: TGTGCCAGCAGTCCCCCGGACAGGGTGAACACTGAAGCTTTCTTT. This encodes CASSPPDRVNTEAFF.

CDR3 nucleotide sequence: TGTGCCAGCTCGAAAGACAGGGGTGACATTCAGTACTTC. It translates to CASSKDRGDIQYF. The gene calls are TRBV7-6 and TRBJ2-4, with 8 bases that match TRBD1. The CDR3 contains 13 residues. The germline V gene encodes CDR1 SGHVS and CDR2 FNYEAQ. V gave up 8 bases and J gave up 8 bases; unmatched junction bases: 8.

CDR3 sequence: CASSPGVPVENIQYF. CDR3 nucleotide sequence: TGTGCCAGCAGCCCGGGGGTCCCGGTAGAAAACATTCAGTACTTC. The gene calls are TRBV4-2 and TRBJ2-4; tentative D call: TRBD2 (6 bases). Germline CDR1 LGHNA, CDR2 YNFKEQ. This CDR3 has 15 amino acids. Trimming cost V 4 bases and J 5 bases, with 15 bases left between them.